Listed below are T cell receptor beta chains from one sample, sequenced in a study of shared clonotypes between healthy human individuals. The assay was immunoSEQ multiplex PCR, and TCRdb's table has in-frame clones only and misses some. The sample lists some 2 million clones; roughly 94% were seen once. Input material: naive CD4+ T cells sorted from blood. The receptors stem from a man aged 18 to 30 in good health. Both conserved end residues are part of each CDR3. Not every row has a clone size; where given, it reads once, few, many or a size class.

v_call	j_call	cdr3_length	clone_size	cdr3_aa
TRBV28	TRBJ2-2	15	.	CASTSGQVVTGELFF
TRBV2	TRBJ2-2	13	.	CASNQGQTGELFF
TRBV7-2	TRBJ1-1	15	.	CASSLYPRQNTEAFF
TRBV13	TRBJ2-3	14	.	CASSIPGGGNTQYF
TRBV29-1	TRBJ1-1	13	.	CSVDDRSNTEAFF
TRBV11-2	TRBJ2-7	14	.	CASSLDSAIYEQYF
TRBV5-6	TRBJ1-1	15	.	CASSLYRGRNTEAFF
TRBV19	TRBJ1-4	13	.	CASMGTGSEKLFF
TRBV30	TRBJ2-7	12	.	CAWSRGSYEQYF
TRBV5-1	TRBJ2-3	16	.	CASSPGLERSTDTQYF
TRBV6-4	TRBJ1-6	14	.	CASSLTGDNSPLHF
TRBV5-1	TRBJ2-2	16	.	CASSGGLAESPGELFF
TRBV5-5	TRBJ2-7	13	.	CASSPRTGGEQYF
TRBV7-9	TRBJ1-1	15	.	CASSLYAGVNTEAFF
TRBV27	TRBJ1-2	13	.	CASSQTGVYGYTF
TRBV4-1	TRBJ2-7	16	.	CASSHFGQGGKYEQYF
TRBV2	TRBJ1-5	14	.	CASSEGPGIQPQHF
TRBV29-1	TRBJ2-3	15	.	CSVEDRDVKGDTQYF
TRBV28	TRBJ1-6	15	once	CASSERSSYNSPLHF
TRBV7-2	TRBJ1-4	15	.	CASSQKVQGHEKLFF
TRBV19	TRBJ2-7	16	.	CASSIGGGLVVSEQYF
TRBV19	TRBJ2-7	14	.	CASSIAFTADEQYF
TRBV2	TRBJ1-5	15	.	CASSGQNLLGQPQHF
TRBV9	TRBJ2-5	16	.	CASSVGLAGGGATQYF
TRBV28	TRBJ2-4	15	.	CASSLGGITKNIQYF
TRBV4-3	TRBJ2-7	14	.	CASSLGTVSYEQYF
TRBV7-2	TRBJ2-1	16	.	CASSPVGRGRYNEQFF
TRBV5-1	TRBJ2-6	17	.	CASSLWQPGTGANVLTF
TRBV7-9	TRBJ2-3	17	.	CASSLETGLAATDTQYF
TRBV27	TRBJ2-5	17	once	CASSTTTSGSSWETQYF
TRBV4-3	TRBJ2-4	15	.	CASSQGLLKGNIQYF
TRBV30	TRBJ2-1	14	.	CAWEGQGRYNEQFF
TRBV6-5	TRBJ2-7	13	.	CASSYLPSYEQYF
TRBV29-1	TRBJ2-7	13	.	CSVEDYGTYEQYF
TRBV27	TRBJ2-3	14	.	CASSLGGNRDTQYF
TRBV10-1	TRBJ2-1	15	.	CASSESASGSDEQFF
TRBV6-5	TRBJ2-7	12	.	CASSSSRQEVLF
TRBV9	TRBJ2-5	12	.	CASSVEGVTQYF
TRBV29-1	TRBJ1-1	13	.	CSVDRGPNTEAFF
TRBV2	TRBJ2-1	13	.	CASGPTGTHEQFF
TRBV6-1	TRBJ1-2	15	.	CASSKQEGRTLGYTF